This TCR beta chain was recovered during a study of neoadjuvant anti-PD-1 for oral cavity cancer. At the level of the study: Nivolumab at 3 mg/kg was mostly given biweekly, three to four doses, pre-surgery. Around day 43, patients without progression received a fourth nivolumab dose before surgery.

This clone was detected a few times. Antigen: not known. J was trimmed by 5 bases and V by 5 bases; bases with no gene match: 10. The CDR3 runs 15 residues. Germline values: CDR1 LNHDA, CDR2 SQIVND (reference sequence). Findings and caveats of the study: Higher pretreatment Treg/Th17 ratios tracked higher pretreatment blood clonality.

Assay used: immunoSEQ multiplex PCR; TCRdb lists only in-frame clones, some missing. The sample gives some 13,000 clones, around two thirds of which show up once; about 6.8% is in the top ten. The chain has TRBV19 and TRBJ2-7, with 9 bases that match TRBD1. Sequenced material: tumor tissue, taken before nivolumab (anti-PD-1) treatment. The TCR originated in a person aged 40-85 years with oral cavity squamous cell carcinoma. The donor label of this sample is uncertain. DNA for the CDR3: TGTGCCAGTAGTGCAGGGACAGGGCGAAGGGACGAGCAGTACTTC. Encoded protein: CASSAGTGRRDEQYF.